This note documents a single TCR beta chain sequence. Its antigen has not been determined. Per-nucleotide qualities are absent, and no much larger clonotype sits a single base away. These data come from a study of graft-versus-host responses after intestinal transplantation (dated by TCRdb to 2020 to 2022). Looking at the study overall: Recipients received multivisceral, liver-intestinal, or isolated intestinal transplants. Donor T cell macrochimerism was defined as a peak of at least 4% donor T cells among recipient peripheral blood mononuclear cells. Alloreactive clones were identified by sequencing pre-transplant mixed lymphocyte reaction products and comparing them with unstimulated pre-transplant donor and recipient T cells. Anti-thymocyte globulin induction was given to all recipients, followed by maintenance tacrolimus and steroids for 2 to 3 years. After intestinal transplantation, graft-versus-host and host-versus-graft alloreactive T cell clones were followed in the graft, circulation and bone marrow using bulk TCR-beta CDR3 sequencing. A cohort of approximately 23 intestinal transplant recipients, including one retransplant, was enrolled, and a few patients lacking pretransplant specimens were excluded. Instead of going to the commercial service, samples from a few later patients were sequenced in-house on an Illumina MiSeq and processed with MiXCR. Broad study findings and their caveats: Early after transplant, declines in HvG clones were associated with peak levels of circulating GvH clones. The conclusions were limited by the relatively low number and heterogeneity of the intestinal transplant patients. Patients with donor T cell macrochimerism had high GvH to HvG T cell clonal ratios in their allografts. GvH clones were found in recipient bone marrow, and some of the GvH clones appeared earlier in ileal mucosa or blood, which is consistent with an intestinal mucosal origin.

The library was made by the immunoSEQ multiplex PCR assay. For most patients, genomic DNA was isolated with the Qiagen DNeasy Blood and Tissue Kit and shipped frozen to Adaptive Biotechnologies for TCR sequencing. For most patients, genomic DNA was subjected to high-throughput TCR-beta CDR3 sequencing by Adaptive Biotechnologies. On the authors' methods: TCR sequencing data were retrieved from Adaptive's ImmunoSEQ software for around 18 patients, whereas a few other patients were processed with MiXCR and VDJtools. CD4 versus CD8 sorting errors were corrected by removing sequences found in both subsets at a frequency ratio below 5:1. CDR3 nucleotide sequences shared between donor and recipient were removed because the origin of such sequences could not be assigned. To count as alloreactive, a clone needed at least 2-fold expansion over unstimulated cells and a minimum CFSE-low frequency of 0.002% (template counts) or 0.001% (read counts). Mappable clones were those detected in sequenced pre-transplant spleen, lymph node, or MLR CFSE-low populations of the donor or recipient. Cumulative frequency of alloreactive clones was calculated as a percentage of all sequences weighted by copy number. TCRdb's version of the immuneACCESS table is confined to in-frame rearrangements and falls short of the full clone set. An unresolved V gene accounts for under half of the shortfall where checked; the remainder is of unknown origin. V and J calls and clone size are as listed in that table; D and trimming were resolved from the DNA. The sample table holds 95,000 to 130,000 clones, of which 90% were seen once. The ten largest clonotypes hold roughly 0.2% of the sample.

The time point label here, explained by the study, means: cells obtained before transplantation from donor or recipient. CD3+CD4+ and CD3+CD8+ populations were FACS-sorted from unstimulated pre-transplant donor and recipient cells taken from spleen or lymph nodes. The CDR3 contains 12 residues, cysteine and phenylalanine counted. Only the CDR3 DNA is retained, 36 bases long and in frame from the first base. V is cut by 2 bases and J by 12 bases, and the space between the germline ends is 14 bases. Looking up the germline V gene yields CDR1 ENHRY and CDR2 SYGVKD. This sequence uses TRBV10-3 and TRBJ2-7, with an unclear D gene assignment. This sequence was found in a human donor who received an intestinal transplant. The sequenced sample was unstimulated CD4+ T cells sorted from spleen or lymph node cells, obtained before intestinal transplant. The sequenced DNA is TGTGCCATCAGTGAGGAGCGCGTTCAGCCGTACTTC. It specifies CAISEERVQPYF.